This is a list of T cell receptor beta chains from one sample in a study of identifying expanded T cells in peripheral blood. Data came from immunoSEQ multiplex PCR; TCRdb stores just in-frame clones and leaves some out. The table lists around 80,000 clones, 90% of them singletons. Sequencing was performed on blood. The receptors were sampled from a person aged 18-69 years in good health. Both conserved end residues are trimmed from each CDR3.

TRBJ2-5 TRBV29-1 SYLGGGEETQY
TRBJ1-6 TRBV7-6 ASSLSAINRGYNSPLH
TRBJ2-1 TRBV7-2 ASSYGPGSYNEQF
TRBJ2-3 TRBV11-3 ASSYKPERTDTQY
TRBJ2-3 TRBV4-3 ASSQELAGQDTQY
TRBJ2-5 TRBV6-6 ASRGAGGLETQY
TRBJ2-3 TRBV19 ASSIYAGGTQY
TRBJ2-5 TRBV5-5 ASSKGLAEQETQY
TRBJ1-2 TRBV19 ASSSRRVAGYT
TRBJ2-5 TRBV6-1 ASSGYGGGAETQY
TRBJ2-1 TRBV14 ASSQVNSGNEQF
TRBJ2-3 TRBV11-2 ASSPSRLGAGGTDTQY
TRBJ1-3 TRBV4-3 ASSLSQGGTGNTIY
TRBJ2-1 TRBV15 ATSSMGSGESAYNEQF
TRBJ2-5 TRBV15 ATSRERGGGRETQY
TRBJ2-2 TRBV19 ATLQGANTGELF
TRBJ2-2 TRBV11-2 ASSLEAELF
TRBJ2-5 TRBV5-1 ASSLVAGVETQY
TRBJ1-1 TRBV7-2 ASSLSLEHTEAF
TRBJ2-1 TRBV11-2 ASSPPSSGAYNEQF
TRBJ1-1 TRBV6-6 ASSYGYRAIAEAF
TRBJ2-7 TRBV5-6 ASSFPDRYEQY
TRBJ2-5 TRBV29-1 SVEAAGTKETQY
TRBJ1-1 TRBV2 ASVSLGETEAF